This T cell receptor (beta chain) was sequenced in a study of Tregs in tolerant kidney transplant recipients. Findings and caveats of the study: Validation in larger populations is needed because few patients were studied.

This CDR3 has 16 amino acids. J lost 6 bases, V lost 5 bases, and 12 bases had no gene match. Germline V gene sequence: CDR1 SGHTA, CDR2 FQGNSA. In regard to this clone: What it binds is not known.

Unstimulated Tregs (CD4+CD25+CD127-) and CD4+CD25- non-Tregs were sorted from PBMCs. Profiled with immunoSEQ multiplex PCR; TCRdb holds only in-frame clones, not every one. This sample yields more than 75,000 clones, of which 80% to 95% are seen a single time; 0.4% to 0.55% belongs to the top ten. Here the sequenced sample was CD4+ T cells from blood, taken before the transplant. The sequence was collected from a human donor who received a combined kidney and bone marrow transplant. The chain employs TRBV7-2 and TRBJ2-2, with TRBD2 identical over 7 bases. The CDR3 region has the DNA TGTGCCAGCAGCCCTCGGGGTAGCGGGTTATCCGGGGAGCTGTTTTTT. Translation: CASSPRGSGLSGELFF.